This TCR beta chain is from a study of Tregs in tolerant kidney transplant recipients. CDR3 length equals 15 residues. V shed 4 bases, J shed 7 bases, and the junction held 8 bases outside the gene matches. CDR1 is SGHRS, CDR2 YFSETQ, per germline. Method: immunoSEQ multiplex PCR; TCRdb's copy keeps in-frame clones and lacks some. The sample shows 240,000 or so clones, around 81% of them seen only once. Sequencing used CD4+ T cells from blood. J is TRBJ2-3 and V is TRBV5-1; 11 nucleotides align to TRBD2. This receptor was obtained from a human donor in good health. The CDR3 loop is CASSPTSGVRNTQYF. CDR3 sequence (DNA): TGCGCCAGCAGCCCGACTAGCGGGGTCAGGAATACGCAGTATTTT.